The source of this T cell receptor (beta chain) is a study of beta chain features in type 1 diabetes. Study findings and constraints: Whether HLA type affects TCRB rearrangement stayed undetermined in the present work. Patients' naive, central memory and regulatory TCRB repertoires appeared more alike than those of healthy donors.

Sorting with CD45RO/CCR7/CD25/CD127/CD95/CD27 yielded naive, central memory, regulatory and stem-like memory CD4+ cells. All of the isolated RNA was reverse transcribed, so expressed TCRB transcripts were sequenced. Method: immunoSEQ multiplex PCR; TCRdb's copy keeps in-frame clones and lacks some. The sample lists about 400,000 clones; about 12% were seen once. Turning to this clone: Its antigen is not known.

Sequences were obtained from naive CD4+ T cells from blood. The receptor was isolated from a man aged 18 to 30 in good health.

DNA of the CDR3: TGTGCCAGCAGCTTCGACAGGGTAAATGAGCAGTTCTTC. Amino acids: CASSFDRVNEQFF. The chain joins TRBV13 to TRBJ2-1; TRBD1 matches at 7 bases. Germline V gene data show CDR1 as PRHDT and CDR2 as FYEKMQ (reference sequence). The CDR3 has 13 amino acids. Trimming cost V 3 bases and J 7 bases; bases outside gene matches: 3.